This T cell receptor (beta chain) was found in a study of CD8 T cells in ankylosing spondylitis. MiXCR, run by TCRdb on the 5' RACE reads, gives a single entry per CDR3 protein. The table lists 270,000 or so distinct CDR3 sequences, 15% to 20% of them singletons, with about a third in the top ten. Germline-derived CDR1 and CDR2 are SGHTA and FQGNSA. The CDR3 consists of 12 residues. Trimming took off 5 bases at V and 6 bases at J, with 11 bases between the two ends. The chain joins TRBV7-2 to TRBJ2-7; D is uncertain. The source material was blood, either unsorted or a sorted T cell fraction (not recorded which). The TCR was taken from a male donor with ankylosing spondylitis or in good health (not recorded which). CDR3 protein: CASSLPRGEQYF. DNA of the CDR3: TGTGCCAGCAGCCTCCCTAGAGGCGAGCAGTACTTC.